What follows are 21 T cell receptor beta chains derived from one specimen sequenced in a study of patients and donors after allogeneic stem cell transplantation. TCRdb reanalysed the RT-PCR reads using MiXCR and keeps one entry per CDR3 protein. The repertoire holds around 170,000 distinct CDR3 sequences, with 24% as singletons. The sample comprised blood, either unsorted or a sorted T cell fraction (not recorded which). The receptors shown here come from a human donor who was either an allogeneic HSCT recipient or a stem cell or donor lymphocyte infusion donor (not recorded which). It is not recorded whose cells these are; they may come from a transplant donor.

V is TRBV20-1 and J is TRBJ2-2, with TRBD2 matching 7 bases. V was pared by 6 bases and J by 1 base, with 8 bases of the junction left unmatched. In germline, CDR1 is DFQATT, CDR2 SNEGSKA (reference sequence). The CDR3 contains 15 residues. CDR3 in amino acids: CSATPAGLNTGELFF. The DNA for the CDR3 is TGCAGTGCCACACCAGCGGGGTTGAACACCGGGGAGCTGTTTTTT.

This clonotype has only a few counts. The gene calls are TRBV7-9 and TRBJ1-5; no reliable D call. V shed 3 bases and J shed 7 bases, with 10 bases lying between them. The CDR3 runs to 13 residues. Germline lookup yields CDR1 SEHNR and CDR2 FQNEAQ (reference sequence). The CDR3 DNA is TGTGCCAGCAGCTTGTCAGGCCACCAGCCCCAGCATTTT. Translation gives CASSLSGHQPQHF.

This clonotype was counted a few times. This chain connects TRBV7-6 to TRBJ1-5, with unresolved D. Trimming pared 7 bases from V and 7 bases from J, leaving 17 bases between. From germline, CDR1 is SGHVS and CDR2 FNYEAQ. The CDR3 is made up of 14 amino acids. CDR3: CASTKAEGAQPQHF. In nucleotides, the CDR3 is TGTGCCAGCACCAAAGCCGAGGGAGCCCAGCCCCAGCATTTT.

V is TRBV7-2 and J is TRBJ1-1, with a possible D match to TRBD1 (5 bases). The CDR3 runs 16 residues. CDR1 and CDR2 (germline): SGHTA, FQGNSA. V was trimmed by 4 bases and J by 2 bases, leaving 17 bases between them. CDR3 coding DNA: TGTGCCAGCAGCTCCGACTCAAGGGGCCTAAACACTGAAGCTTTCTTT. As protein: CASSSDSRGLNTEAFF. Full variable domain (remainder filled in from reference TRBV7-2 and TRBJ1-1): GAGVSQSPSNKVTEKGKDVELRCDPISGHTALYWYRQSLGQGLEFLIYFQGNSAPDKSGLPSDRFSAERTGGSVSTLTIQRTQQEDSAVYLCASSSDSRGLNTEAFFGQGTRLTVV.

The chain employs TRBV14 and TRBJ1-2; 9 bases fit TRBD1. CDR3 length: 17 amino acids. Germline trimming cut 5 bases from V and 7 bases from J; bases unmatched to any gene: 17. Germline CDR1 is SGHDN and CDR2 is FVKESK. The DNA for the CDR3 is TGTGCCAGCAGCGAAACAGGGGGCAGGCCCCTTTATCGTGGCTACACCTTC. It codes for CASSETGGRPLYRGYTF.

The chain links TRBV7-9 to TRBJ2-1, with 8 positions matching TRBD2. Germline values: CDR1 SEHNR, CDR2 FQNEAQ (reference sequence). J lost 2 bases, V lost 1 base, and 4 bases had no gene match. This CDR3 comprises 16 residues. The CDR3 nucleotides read TGTGCCAGCAGCTTAGAGGGCGGGAGGACCTACAATGAGCAGTTCTTC. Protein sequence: CASSLEGGRTYNEQFF.

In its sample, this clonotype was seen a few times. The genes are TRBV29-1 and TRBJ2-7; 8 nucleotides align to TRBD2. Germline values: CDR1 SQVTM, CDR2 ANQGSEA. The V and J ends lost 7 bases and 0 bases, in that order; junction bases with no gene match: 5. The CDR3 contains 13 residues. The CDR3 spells CSADSGNSYEQYF. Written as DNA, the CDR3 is TGCAGCGCTGATAGCGGGAACTCCTACGAGCAGTACTTC.

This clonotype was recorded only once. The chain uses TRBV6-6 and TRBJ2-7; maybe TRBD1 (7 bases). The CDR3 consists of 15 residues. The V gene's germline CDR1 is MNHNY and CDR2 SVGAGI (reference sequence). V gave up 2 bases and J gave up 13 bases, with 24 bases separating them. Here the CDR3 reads CASSYPKGGGQRAYF. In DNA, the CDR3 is TGTGCCAGCAGTTACCCTAAAGGAGGGGGCCAGAGAGCATACTTC.

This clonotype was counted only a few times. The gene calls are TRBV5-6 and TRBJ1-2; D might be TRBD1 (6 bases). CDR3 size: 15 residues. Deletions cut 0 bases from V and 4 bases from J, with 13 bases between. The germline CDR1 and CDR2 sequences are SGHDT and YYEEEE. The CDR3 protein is CASSLDPQGFYGYTF. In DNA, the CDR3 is TGTGCCAGCAGCTTGGACCCACAGGGCTTCTATGGCTACACCTTC. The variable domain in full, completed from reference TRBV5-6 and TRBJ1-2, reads DAGVTQSPTHLIKTRGQQVTLRCSPKSGHDTVSWYQQALGQGPQFIFQYYEEEERQRGNFPDRFSGHQFPNYSSELNVNALLLGDSALYLCASSLDPQGFYGYTFGSGTRLTVV.

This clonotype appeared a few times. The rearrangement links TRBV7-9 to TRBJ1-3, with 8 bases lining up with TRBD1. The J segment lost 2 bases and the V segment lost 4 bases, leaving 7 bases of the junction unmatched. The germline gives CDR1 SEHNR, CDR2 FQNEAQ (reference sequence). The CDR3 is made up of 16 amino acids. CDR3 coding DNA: TGTGCCAGCAGCTCGCACAGGGGGAAAGCTGGAAACACCATATATTTT. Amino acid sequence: CASSSHRGKAGNTIYF.

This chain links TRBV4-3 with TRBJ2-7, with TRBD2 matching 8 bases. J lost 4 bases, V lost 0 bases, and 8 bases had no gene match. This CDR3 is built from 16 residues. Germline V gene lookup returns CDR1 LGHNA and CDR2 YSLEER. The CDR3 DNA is TGCGCCAGCAGCCAAGATTCCAGCGGGAGTCCTTACGAGCAGTACTTC. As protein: CASSQDSSGSPYEQYF.

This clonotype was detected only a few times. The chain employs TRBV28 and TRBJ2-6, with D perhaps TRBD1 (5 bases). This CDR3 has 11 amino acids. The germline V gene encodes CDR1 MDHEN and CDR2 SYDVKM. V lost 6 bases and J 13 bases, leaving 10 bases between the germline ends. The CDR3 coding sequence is TGTGCCAGCAGACTTAGGGGTGTCCTGACTTTC. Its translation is CASRLRGVLTF.

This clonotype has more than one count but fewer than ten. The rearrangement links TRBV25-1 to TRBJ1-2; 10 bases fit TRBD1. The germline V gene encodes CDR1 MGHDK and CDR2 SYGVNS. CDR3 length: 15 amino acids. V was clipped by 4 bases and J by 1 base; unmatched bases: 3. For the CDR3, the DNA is TGTGCCAGCAGTGTTGGACAGGGGGTTAACTATGGCTACACCTTC. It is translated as CASSVGQGVNYGYTF.

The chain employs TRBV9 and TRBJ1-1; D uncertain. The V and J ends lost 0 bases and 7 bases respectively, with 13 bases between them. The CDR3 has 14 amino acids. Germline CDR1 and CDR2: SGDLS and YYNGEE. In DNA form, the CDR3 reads TGTGCCAGCAGCGTAGTCGCCAGCCCGAATGAAGCTTTCTTT. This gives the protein CASSVVASPNEAFF. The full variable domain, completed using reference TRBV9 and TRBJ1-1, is DSGVTQTPKHLITATGQRVTLRCSPRSGDLSVYWYQQSLDQGLQFLIQYYNGEERAKGNILERFSAQQFPDLHSELNLSSLELGDSALYFCASSVVASPNEAFFGQGTRLTVV.

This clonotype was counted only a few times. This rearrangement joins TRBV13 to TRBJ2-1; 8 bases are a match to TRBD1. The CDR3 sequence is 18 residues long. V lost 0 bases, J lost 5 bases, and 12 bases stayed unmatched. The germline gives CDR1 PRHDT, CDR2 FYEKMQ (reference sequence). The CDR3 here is CASSLGYGKNRGDNEQFF. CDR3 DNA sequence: TGTGCCAGCAGCTTAGGTTACGGGAAAAACAGGGGGGACAATGAGCAGTTCTTC. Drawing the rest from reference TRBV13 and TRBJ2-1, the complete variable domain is AAGVIQSPRHLIKEKRETATLKCYPIPRHDTVYWYQQGPGQDPQFLISFYEKMQSDKGSIPDRFSAQQFSDYHSELNMSSLELGDSALYFCASSLGYGKNRGDNEQFFGPGTRLTVL.

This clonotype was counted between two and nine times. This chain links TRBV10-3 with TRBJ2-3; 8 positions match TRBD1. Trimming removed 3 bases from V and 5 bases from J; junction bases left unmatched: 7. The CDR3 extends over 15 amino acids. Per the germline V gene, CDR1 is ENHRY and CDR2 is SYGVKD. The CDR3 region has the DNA TGTGCCATCAGTGAACCAGGGGGCGCGAGAGATACGCAGTATTTT. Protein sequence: CAISEPGGARDTQYF.

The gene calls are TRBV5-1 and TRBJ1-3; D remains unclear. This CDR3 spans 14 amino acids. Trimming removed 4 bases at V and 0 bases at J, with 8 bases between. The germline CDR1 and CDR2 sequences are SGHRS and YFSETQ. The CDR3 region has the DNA TGCGCCAGCAGCCCCGGGCCCTCTGGAAACACCATATATTTT. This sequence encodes CASSPGPSGNTIYF.

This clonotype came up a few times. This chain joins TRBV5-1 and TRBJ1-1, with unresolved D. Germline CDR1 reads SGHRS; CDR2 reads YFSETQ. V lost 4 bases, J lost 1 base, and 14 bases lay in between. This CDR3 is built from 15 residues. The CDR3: CASSPRGPENTEAFF. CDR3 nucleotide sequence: TGCGCCAGCAGCCCTCGAGGACCAGAGAACACTGAAGCTTTCTTT.

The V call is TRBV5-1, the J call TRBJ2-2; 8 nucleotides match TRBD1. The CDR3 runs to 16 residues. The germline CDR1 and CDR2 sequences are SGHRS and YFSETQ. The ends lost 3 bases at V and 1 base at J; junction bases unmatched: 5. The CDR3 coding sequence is TGCGCCAGCAGCTCGGTTGGGACAGGGAACACCGGGGAGCTGTTTTTT. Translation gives CASSSVGTGNTGELFF.

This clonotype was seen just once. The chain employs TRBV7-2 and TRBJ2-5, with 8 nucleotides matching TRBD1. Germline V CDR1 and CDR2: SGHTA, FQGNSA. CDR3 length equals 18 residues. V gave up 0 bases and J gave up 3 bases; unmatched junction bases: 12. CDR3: CASSLARPGRGREETQYF. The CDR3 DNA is TGTGCCAGCAGCTTAGCGAGACCAGGCAGGGGGCGAGAAGAGACCCAGTACTTC.

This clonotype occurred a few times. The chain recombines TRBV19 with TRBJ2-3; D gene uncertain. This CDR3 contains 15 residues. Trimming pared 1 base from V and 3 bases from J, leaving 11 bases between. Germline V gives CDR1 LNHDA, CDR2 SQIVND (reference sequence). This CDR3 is CASSIVTVGTDTQYF. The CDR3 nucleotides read TGTGCCAGTAGTATAGTTACTGTAGGTACAGATACGCAGTATTTT. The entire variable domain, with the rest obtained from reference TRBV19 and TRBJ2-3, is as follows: DGGITQSPKYLFRKEGQNVTLSCEQNLNHDAMYWYRQDPGQGLRLIYYSQIVNDFQKGDIAEGYSVSREKKESFPLTVTSAQKNPTAFYLCASSIVTVGTDTQYFGPGTRLTVL.